This passage covers 5 T cell receptor beta chains from one sample sequenced in a study of T cell changes during pregnancy in multiple sclerosis. Assay: immunoSEQ multiplex PCR; the TCRdb copy retains only in-frame clones and omits some. Among roughly 75,000 clones listed, roughly 90% were seen once. The starting material was peripheral blood, obtained before pregnancy. The receptors here all came from a female donor with multiple sclerosis, enrolled in a pregnancy study.

This chain uses TRBV6-6 with TRBJ1-2; 9 bases line up with TRBD1. Trimming took 7 bases from V and 4 from J; bases not matched to a gene: 7. This CDR3 has 14 amino acids. Germline V CDR1 and CDR2: MNHNY, SVGAGI (reference sequence). The CDR3 DNA sequence: TGTGCCAGCACCGAACAGGGGGCATTCTATGGCTACACCTTC. Its translation: CASTEQGAFYGYTF.

The V and J genes are TRBV9 and TRBJ1-5, with D perhaps TRBD1 (5 bases). Trimming left V 3 bases short and J 4 bases short, with 8 bases between. Germline CDR1 reads SGDLS; CDR2 reads YYNGEE. This CDR3 comprises 13 residues. CDR3 amino acids: CASSDRQNQPQHF. In DNA form, the CDR3 reads TGTGCCAGCAGCGACAGGCAGAATCAGCCCCAGCATTTT. The whole variable domain, remainder taken from reference TRBV9 and TRBJ1-5, is DSGVTQTPKHLITATGQRVTLRCSPRSGDLSVYWYQQSLDQGLQFLIQYYNGEERAKGNILERFSAQQFPDLHSELNLSSLELGDSALYFCASSDRQNQPQHFGDGTRLSIL.

This chain connects TRBV28 to TRBJ1-1; tentatively, D is TRBD1 (5 bases). Trimming removed 6 bases at V and 5 bases at J, with 19 bases between. This CDR3 has 15 amino acids. The germline V gene has CDR1 MDHEN and CDR2 SYDVKM. The chain's CDR3 is CASSPFRGSGTEAFF. The CDR3 coding sequence is TGTGCCAGCAGCCCGTTTCGGGGGAGCGGGACTGAAGCTTTCTTT.

This chain connects TRBV7-9 to TRBJ1-4, with no clear D. Germline V gene data show CDR1 as SEHNR and CDR2 as FQNEAQ (reference sequence). The CDR3 length is 12 residues. The V end was cut by 6 bases, the J end by 6 bases, with 8 bases between. CDR3 sequence: CASRTNDEKLFF. The CDR3 region has the DNA TGTGCCAGCAGAACTAACGATGAAAAACTGTTTTTT.

This clone has more than one count but fewer than ten. V usage is TRBV27 and J usage is TRBJ1-1; D is ambiguous. Trimming pared 7 bases from V and 10 bases from J, leaving 13 bases between. Germline lookup yields CDR1 MNHEY and CDR2 SMNVEV (reference sequence). The CDR3 is 11 amino acids. Here the CDR3 reads CASTSGVAAFF. In nucleotides, the CDR3 is TGTGCCAGCACCTCGGGAGTGGCAGCTTTCTTT.